This T cell receptor (beta chain) was obtained from a study of blood T cell repertoires in COVID-19. At the level of the study: Acute and convalescent COVID-19 samples came from the United States, Italy and Spain. PBMCs, B-cell-depleted T cells, or T cells provided the cDNA or gDNA that made up the material.

Germline assignment: CDR1 SEHNR and CDR2 FQNEAQ (reference sequence). The CDR3 consists of 15 residues. With 4 bases removed from V and 5 bases from J, the gap between germline ends came to 15 bases. Original processing notes: Scientists estimated how many nucleated cells there were by amplifying reference gene primers. Generated by immunoSEQ multiplex PCR, the TCRdb table keeps only in-frame clones and is missing some. From that table come the V and J calls and clone size; the DNA was used to work out D and trimming. The top ten hold more than 4.5% of the sample, which has roughly 70,000 clones, approximately 80% seen once.

The sequenced sample was peripheral blood. The chain joins TRBV7-9 to TRBJ2-1; D not certain. This receptor was taken from a woman of 80 years or more with active or convalescent COVID-19. In nucleotides, the CDR3 is TGTGCCAGCAGCTCCGGGTTGGTTGGAAACAATGAGCAGTTCTTC. This codes for CASSSGLVGNNEQFF.